This TCR beta chain comes out of a study of memory CD4+ T cells and cytomegalovirus serostatus (dated by TCRdb to between 2018 and 2021). About the study as a whole: A total of about 35 healthy Belgian adults, of whom 9 were CMV seropositive and about 24 were CMV seronegative, were included in the cohort. The study sequenced CD4+ memory TCRbeta repertoires of a Belgian cohort with known cytomegalovirus serostatus to replicate a published TCR-based CMV serostatus classifier.

Broad study findings and their caveats: Results were interpreted as suggesting that the CMV-associated TCR signature is largely present in the CD4+ memory repertoire. Only CD4+CD45RO+ memory cells were sequenced, in contrast to the original study, which included naive and memory CD4+ and CD8+ populations. For CMV serostatus prediction, a median bootstrapped AUC of about 0.96 was reached with the original framework, and a median bootstrapped AUC of roughly 0.89 was reached with a US-trained random forest. Of under 200 previously reported CMV-associated TCRbeta sequences, around 67 appeared in the CD4+ memory repertoires, each in one to five individuals. On the Belgian cohort, the classifier built on the original framework reached a median bootstrapped AUC of roughly 0.94, with a 95% CI of 0.76-1.00.

A remark on this clone: The antigen it recognizes is unknown. No per-base quality is available; no much larger clone lies one base away.

The Quick-DNA Microprep Kit was used to extract genomic DNA from the sorted cells. Amplification of TCRbeta DNA was done with the immunoSEQ hsTCRbeta kit, following the protocol from the manufacturer. An Illumina MiSeq instrument was used to sequence the TCRbeta libraries. In the original analysis: Following removal of out-of-frame sequences, around 2,300,000 distinct TCRbeta sequences were retained, with an average of roughly 70,000 per individual. Each individual was scored using the number of approximately 160 previously reported CMV-associated TCRbeta sequences that the individual carried and the total number of productive distinct TCRbeta sequences. A beta-binomial model was reimplemented in Python, and scikit-learn random forests with default parameters were trained on US cohort data. Classifier performance on the Belgian cohort was reported as the median AUC with percentile confidence intervals calculated over 10,000 bootstrap iterations. TCRdb stores this immuneACCESS table with in-frame sequences only. Part of the clones is absent; in the studies checked, under half of the shortfall reflects unresolved V genes, and no reason is known for the rest. Clone size and the V and J calls come from that table; the DNA yielded D and trimming. Within this sample are around 84,000 clones, with 65% to 85% of them counted one time only. The top ten clones comprise around 0.78% of the sample.

A FACSAria II was used to sort memory CD4+ T cells, defined as single viable CD3+CD4+CD8-CD45RO+ cells. To determine CMV serostatus, a Roche Elecsys assay was used that detects serum IgG against CMV pp150, pp28, p38 and p52. After thawing, total CD4+ T cells were enriched by positive selection with CD4 magnetic microbeads. The samples came from a separate study whose specific focus was interrogating the CD4+ T cell memory repertoire. Peripheral blood mononuclear cells were isolated and cryopreserved according to standard operating procedures, and serum was stored at -80 degrees C. The staining relied on CD3-PerCP (BW264/56), CD4-APC (RPA-T4), CD45RO-PE (UCHT1) and CD8-Pacific Orange (3B5) antibodies, and Sytox blue was used to exclude non-viable cells. The CDR3 numbers 15 residues from cysteine through phenylalanine. The sequence is cut down to CDR3 DNA, 45 bases in frame from base 1. Germline trimming: 7 bases from V, 6 bases from J; junction bases outside gene matches: 13. CDR1 and CDR2, looked up from the germline V gene (reference sequence), are LNHDA and SQIVND.

Sequencing was carried out using memory CD4+ T cells from blood. This receptor was identified in an adult in good health and CMV-seronegative. The rearranged segments are TRBV19 and TRBJ2-3; 7 central nucleotides agree with TRBD2. The sequenced DNA: TGTGCCAGTAAGCCCAGCGGGGACCCGGTGGATACGCAGTATTTT. It codes for CASKPSGDPVDTQYF.